The rows below give T cell receptor beta chains drawn from one sample of a study of somatic mutations in cytotoxic T cells in rheumatoid arthritis. The protocol was immunoSEQ multiplex PCR, while the TCRdb copy is restricted to in-frame clones and leaves out a portion. The sample contains roughly 2,000 clones, around 70% of which appear only once. Source: CD8+ T cells sorted from blood, taken at a follow-up visit. Receptors were obtained from a man aged 70 or older with rheumatoid arthritis. Each CDR3 is given with its conserved first and last residue. D genes are given only for firm matches. A clone size is listed for some rows: how often the clone was seen (once, few, many), or a class if it is expanded.

D gene	V gene	clone size	J gene	CDR3 protein	CDR3 DNA
-	TRBV11-2	-	TRBJ1-1	CASSRLGLSGTEAFF	TGTGCCAGCAGCCGCCTTGGGTTGTCGGGCACTGAAGCTTTCTTT
-	TRBV29-1	-	TRBJ2-2	CSVETLDGITGELFF	TGCAGCGTTGAAACCCTGGACGGGATCACCGGGGAGCTGTTTTTT
TRBD2	TRBV7-9	-	TRBJ2-5	CASSPALAGGQETQYF	TGTGCCAGCAGCCCCGCCCTAGCGGGGGGACAAGAGACCCAGTACTTC
TRBD1	TRBV7-9	-	TRBJ1-5	CASSLGDSGYQPQHF	TGTGCCAGCAGCTTAGGGGACAGTGGTTATCAGCCCCAGCATTTT
-	TRBV25-1	-	TRBJ2-2	CASSEPYGTGELFF	TGTGCCAGCAGTGAACCGTACGGGACCGGGGAGCTGTTTTTT
-	TRBV6-1	once	TRBJ1-5	CASSVRQYSNQPQHF	TGTGCCAGCAGTGTGAGACAATATAGCAATCAGCCCCAGCATTTT
TRBD1	TRBV28	-	TRBJ2-2	CASSPQGARTGELFF	TGTGCCAGCAGTCCACAGGGGGCGCGCACCGGGGAGCTGTTTTTT
-	TRBV5-4	-	TRBJ2-2	CASSFDRSTGELFF	TGTGCCAGCAGTTTCGACAGGAGCACCGGGGAGCTGTTTTTT
-	TRBV29-1	few	TRBJ1-1	CSVDRIFMNTEAFF	TGCAGCGTTGACCGGATTTTCATGAACACTGAAGCTTTCTTT
-	TRBV7-9	once	TRBJ2-1	CASIWGDEQFF	TGTGCCAGCATCTGGGGGGATGAGCAGTTCTTC
-	TRBV21-1	few	TRBJ2-5	CASSKGARQAETQYF	TGTGCCAGCAGCAAAGGGGCTCGACAGGCCGAGACCCAGTACTTC
TRBD1	TRBV7-9	-	TRBJ2-7	CASSPDRDNEQYF	TGTGCCAGCAGCCCAGACAGGGATAACGAGCAGTACTTC
TRBD1	TRBV27	few	TRBJ2-7	CASSIGTGPYEQYF	TGTGCCAGCAGTATCGGGACAGGGCCCTACGAGCAGTACTTC
-	TRBV5-1	-	TRBJ2-7	CASSLVGIRSYEQYF	TGCGCCAGCAGCTTGGTAGGGATTCGCTCCTACGAGCAGTACTTC
TRBD2	TRBV9	-	TRBJ2-7	CASSVGEGGYEQYF	TGTGCCAGCAGCGTAGGGGAGGGTGGGTACGAGCAGTACTTC
TRBD2	TRBV29-1	once	TRBJ2-1	CSVAGGSSYNEQFF	TGCAGCGTAGCGGGGGGGAGCTCCTACAATGAGCAGTTCTTC
TRBD1	TRBV6-5	-	TRBJ2-3	CASSYPQGYGYTQYF	TGTGCCAGCAGTTACCCACAGGGGTATGGATATACGCAGTATTTT
TRBD2	TRBV6-4	-	TRBJ2-1	CATAAVAGSYNEQFF	TGTGCCACTGCGGCGGTAGCGGGCTCCTACAATGAGCAGTTCTTC
-	TRBV9	-	TRBJ2-2	CASSDGSLLIGELFF	TGTGCCAGCAGCGACGGGAGCCTCCTAATCGGGGAGCTGTTTTTT
TRBD1	TRBV7-7	-	TRBJ2-5	CASSDRQGTETQYF	TGTGCCAGCAGCGACCGACAGGGGACGGAGACCCAGTACTTC
-	TRBV9	-	TRBJ1-1	CASSPPGGEAFF	TGTGCCAGCAGCCCCCCTGGGGGAGAAGCTTTCTTT
TRBD2	TRBV11-2	-	TRBJ2-1	CASSPGTSGIRGQFF	TGTGCCAGCAGCCCCGGGACTAGCGGGATTCGGGGGCAGTTCTTC
-	TRBV5-6	once	TRBJ2-1	CASSLTQNEQFF	TGTGCCAGCAGCTTGACTCAGAATGAGCAGTTCTTC
-	TRBV5-4	-	TRBJ2-7	CASSLGPGESYEQYF	TGTGCCAGCAGCTTGGGGCCAGGGGAATCCTACGAGCAGTACTTC
TRBD1	TRBV10-3	-	TRBJ1-2	CAITMDRLNWNYGYTF	TGTGCCATCACCATGGACAGGCTGAACTGGAACTATGGCTACACCTTC
-	TRBV27	once	TRBJ2-5	CASSFQETQYF	TGTGCCAGCAGTTTCCAAGAGACCCAGTACTTC
-	TRBV5-1	once	TRBJ2-1	CASSLETTRDYNEQFF	TGCGCCAGCAGCTTGGAAACTACCCGAGACTACAATGAGCAGTTCTTC
TRBD1	TRBV7-8	-	TRBJ2-3	CASSLTQGADTQYF	TGTGCCAGCAGCTTAACACAGGGGGCAGATACGCAGTATTTT
-	TRBV10-2	-	TRBJ2-1	CASSRPARERNEQFF	TGCGCCAGCAGCAGGCCGGCGAGGGAGCGGAATGAGCAGTTCTTC
TRBD2	TRBV6-1	-	TRBJ2-5	CASSEFTSGGQETQYF	TGTGCCAGCAGTGAATTTACCAGCGGGGGCCAAGAGACCCAGTACTTC
TRBD1	TRBV7-9	-	TRBJ2-7	CASSALDRSSYEQYF	TGTGCCAGCAGCGCACTGGACAGGAGCTCCTACGAGCAGTACTTC
-	TRBV10-3	-	TRBJ2-7	CAIKGEGSYEQYF	TGTGCCATCAAGGGTGAAGGCTCCTACGAGCAGTACTTC
TRBD1	TRBV2	-	TRBJ1-2	CARELDRDYGYTF	TGTGCCAGAGAGCTGGACAGGGACTATGGCTACACCTTC
TRBD2	TRBV6-4	once	TRBJ2-1	CASSLSSGAGNEQFF	TGTGCCAGCAGTCTTTCTAGCGGGGCAGGGAATGAGCAGTTCTTC
-	TRBV7-9	-	TRBJ2-1	CASSPTTGPAYNEQFF	TGTGCCAGCAGCCCCACTACAGGGCCAGCCTACAATGAGCAGTTCTTC
-	TRBV7-9	-	TRBJ2-7	CASSLGDPLNYEQYF	TGTGCCAGCAGCCTCGGAGACCCTTTGAACTACGAGCAGTACTTC
-	TRBV5-4	once	TRBJ2-1	CASRREDNEQFF	TGTGCCAGCCGCAGGGAGGACAATGAGCAGTTCTTC
-	TRBV13	-	TRBJ1-3	CASSLTGRGTIYF	TGTGCCAGCAGCTTGACAGGAAGGGGCACCATATATTTT
-	TRBV5-1	-	TRBJ2-1	CASSPSLGLNEQFF	TGCGCCAGCAGCCCGAGTCTAGGTCTCAATGAGCAGTTCTTC
-	TRBV27	-	TRBJ2-1	CASSGAYNEQFF	TGTGCCAGCAGCGGGGCCTACAATGAGCAGTTCTTC
-	TRBV7-9	-	TRBJ2-5	CASSLGTLYQETQYF	TGTGCCAGCAGTTTAGGGACTCTCTATCAAGAGACCCAGTACTTC
-	TRBV5-1	-	TRBJ2-1	CASSLQGSYNEQFF	TGCGCCAGCAGCCTCCAGGGCTCCTACAATGAGCAGTTCTTC